This T cell receptor (beta chain) comes out of a study of shared clonotypes between healthy human individuals. Study-wide points: Only a few donors were included, so the genetic and exposure-history diversity represented was limited.

Germline V gives CDR1 SGHRS, CDR2 YFSETQ. V shed 4 bases and J 3 bases; nucleotides not matched to a gene: 6. The CDR3 spans 14 residues. The sample holds a few counts of this clone. Antigen unknown. Libraries were prepared by immunoSEQ multiplex PCR; TCRdb keeps only in-frame clonotypes and omits some of them. The sample includes around 1,000,000 clones, roughly 77% of them seen just once. This TCR was recovered from a man aged 18 to 29 in good health. Some clones in this sample may be carry-over from other donors' samples. Sequencing input: memory CD4+ T cells from PBMCs. The subset here: CD45RA-negative fraction. V usage is TRBV5-1 and J usage is TRBJ1-1; 7 nucleotides agree with TRBD1. The CDR3 spells CASSITTGDTEAFF. As DNA, the CDR3 is TGCGCCAGCAGCATAACTACAGGGGACACTGAAGCTTTCTTT.